Listed below are T cell receptor beta chains from one sample, sequenced in a study of patients and donors after allogeneic stem cell transplantation. One entry per CDR3 protein, called by TCRdb with MiXCR from the RT-PCR reads. The table lists about a million distinct CDR3 sequences, about a sixth of them singletons, with under 6.5% in the top ten. Sequences were obtained from blood, either unsorted or a sorted T cell fraction (not recorded which). The receptors shown here come from a human donor who was either an allogeneic HSCT recipient or a stem cell or donor lymphocyte infusion donor (not recorded which). It is not recorded whose cells these are; they may come from a transplant donor. Each CDR3 is given with its conserved first and last residue. The D gene is left open where the match is weak. The size of a clone is reported for some rows only, either as once, few or many, or as a class for expanded clones.

abundance	v_gene	d_gene	j_gene	CDR3nt	CDR3aa
-	TRBV14	-	TRBJ1-2	TGTGCCAGCAGCCCAGGCACAGGACGGATCATTTATGGCTACACCTTC	CASSPGTGRIIYGYTF
few	TRBV9	TRBD1	TRBJ1-1	TGTGCCAGCAGCCTGGGGACAGGGGGCTCTGAAGCTTTCTTT	CASSLGTGGSEAFF
-	TRBV12-3/TRBV12-4	TRBD1	TRBJ1-3	TGTGCCAGCAGTTTAGTTGGGGGACAGCTCGGAAACACCATATATTTT	CASSLVGGQLGNTIYF
-	TRBV6-1	-	TRBJ2-6	TGTGCCAGCAGTCACCTAAATTCTCCCTCTGGGGCCAACGTCCTGACTTTC	CASSHLNSPSGANVLTF
-	TRBV12-3/TRBV12-4	TRBD2	TRBJ2-3	TGTGCCAGCACCACTCAGGCGGGAGGCACGACCGGCACAGATACGCAGTATTTT	CASTTQAGGTTGTDTQYF
-	TRBV2	-	TRBJ1-1	TGTGCCAAAAGAGGCAAAAACACTGAAGCTTTCTTT	CAKRGKNTEAFF
-	TRBV6-1	-	TRBJ2-2	TGTGCCAGCAGTGAAGTCCGGGGGCTCATCACCGGGGAGCTGTTTTTT	CASSEVRGLITGELFF
few	TRBV6-2/TRBV6-3	-	TRBJ1-5	TGTGCCAGCAGCTCGTGGGGGAATCAGCCCCAGCATTTT	CASSSWGNQPQHF
-	TRBV5-1	TRBD2	TRBJ2-3	TGCGCCAGCAGCAAGGGACTAGCGGCGGCTGGATGGACGCAGTATTTT	CASSKGLAAAGWTQYF
few	TRBV5-1	TRBD2	TRBJ2-1	TGCGCCAGCAGCCCCCAACTACTAGCGGGAGGGACTTATGAGCAGTTCTTC	CASSPQLLAGGTYEQFF
-	TRBV4-1	TRBD1	TRBJ1-1	TGCGCCAGCAGCCAATCGGGACAGATTATAGTGGAGGCTTTCTTT	CASSQSGQIIVEAFF
few	TRBV15	TRBD1	TRBJ2-5	TGTGCCACCAGCAGAGGGGGACAGGGTTACGAGACCCAGTACTTC	CATSRGGQGYETQYF
few	TRBV5-1	TRBD2	TRBJ2-5	TGCGCCAGCAGCGTAGCGGGCTCACAAGAGACCCAGTACTTC	CASSVAGSQETQYF
few	TRBV24-1	TRBD2	TRBJ2-1	TGTGCCACCAGTGACACTAGCGGGGGGGATTCGGATGAGCAGTTCTTC	CATSDTSGGDSDEQFF
few	TRBV7-9	-	TRBJ2-6	TGTGCCAGCAGCTTAATAAGCCAAAGGGCCGGGGCCAACGTCCTGACTTTC	CASSLISQRAGANVLTF
-	TRBV15	-	TRBJ1-1	TGTGCCACCAGCAGAGGGTTCGAGGTATTGCCTGAAGCTTTCTTT	CATSRGFEVLPEAFF
-	TRBV20-1	-	TRBJ1-4	-	CSASHAQNEKLFFF
once	TRBV7-9	-	TRBJ2-5	TGTGCCAGCAGCTTCGGGGGATCGGAGACCCAGTACTTC	CASSFGGSETQYF
few	TRBV29-1	-	TRBJ2-1	TGCAGCGTTGAACACCACTACAATGAGCAGTTCTTC	CSVEHHYNEQFF
-	TRBV20-1	TRBD2	TRBJ2-5	TGCAGTGCAAGACCCGGGGGGCAAGAGACCCAGTACTTC	CSARPGGQETQYF
-	TRBV7-2	TRBD1	TRBJ2-1	TGTGCCAGCAGCCTCGCGGGACAGGGGACGAATGAGCAGTTCTTC	CASSLAGQGTNEQFF
few	TRBV4-1	TRBD1	TRBJ2-7	TGCGCCAGCAGCCAAGACCGGGACAGGGGTTTCGAGCAGTACTTC	CASSQDRDRGFEQYF
few	TRBV27	TRBD2	TRBJ2-3	TGTGCCAGCAGTTTACTAGCGGGGGGGCGGTGGGACACAGATACGCAGTATTTT	CASSLLAGGRWDTDTQYF
-	TRBV12-3/TRBV12-4	TRBD2	TRBJ2-3	TGTGCCAGCAGCAAGCGGGAGCCAAATACGCAGTATTTT	CASSKREPNTQYF
-	TRBV29-1	-	TRBJ2-2	TGCAGCGCCCTTGGGGCTCCAAACACCGGGGAGCTGTTTTTT	CSALGAPNTGELFF